Ten or more counts support the clone carrying this TCR beta chain. Its matching antigen is unknown. An end of the junction differs from the germline gene, which may be a read error. cDNA molecules carried unique molecular identifiers, and template switching added a universal primer site. TCRdb reanalysed the 5' RACE reads using MiXCR and keeps one entry per CDR3 protein. The profile shows around 1.7 million distinct CDR3 sequences, about 32% of them singletons. The data were taken from a study of identical twins. Overall study findings and caveats: Invariant cells of the MAIT and iNKT types might have partly distorted the zero-insertion analyses. Models came in too low on out-of-frame TCR alpha sharing in monozygotic twins.

The receptor's source is a newborn girl in good health. Sequenced material: cord blood.

The CDR3 loop reads CASSLVQGGTEAFF. For the CDR3, the DNA is TGCGCCAGCAGCTTGGTACAGGGAGGGACTGAAGCTTTCTTT. This chain connects TRBV7-2 to TRBJ1-1, with TRBD1 as a possible D gene (6 bases). The CDR3 loop spans 14 amino acids. CDR1 and CDR2 (germline): SGHTA, FQGNSA.